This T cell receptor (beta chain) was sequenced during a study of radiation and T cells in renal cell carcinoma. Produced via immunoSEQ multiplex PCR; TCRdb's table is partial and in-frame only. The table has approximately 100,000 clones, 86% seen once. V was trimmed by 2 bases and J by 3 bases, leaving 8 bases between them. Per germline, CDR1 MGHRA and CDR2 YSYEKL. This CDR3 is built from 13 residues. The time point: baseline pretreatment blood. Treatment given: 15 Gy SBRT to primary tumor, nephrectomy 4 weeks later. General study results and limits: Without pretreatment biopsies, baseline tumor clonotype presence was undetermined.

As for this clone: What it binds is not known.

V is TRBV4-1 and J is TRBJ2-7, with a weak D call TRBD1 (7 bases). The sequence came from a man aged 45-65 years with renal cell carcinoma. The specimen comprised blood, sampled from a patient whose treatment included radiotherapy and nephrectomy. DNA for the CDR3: TGCGCCAGCAGCCAACAGGGGGGCTACGAGCAGTACTTC. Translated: CASSQQGGYEQYF.